This T cell receptor beta chain was retrieved from a study of blood T cell repertoires in COVID-19. For the study at large: COVID-19 samples, acute and convalescent, were from the United States, Italy and Spain. PBMCs, B-cell-depleted T cells, or T cells provided the cDNA or gDNA that made up the material.

In the authors' methods: Reference gene primers were amplified, and this amplification served to estimate nucleated cell counts. Libraries were prepared by immunoSEQ multiplex PCR; TCRdb keeps only in-frame clonotypes and omits some of them. V and J calls and clone size come straight from that table; D and trimming were deduced from the DNA. The profile covers tens of thousands of clones, with 70% to 80% appearing a single time and 25% to 35% taken by the ten largest. Trimming cost V 2 bases and J 10 bases, with 20 bases left between them. In germline, CDR1 is SEHNR, CDR2 FQNEAQ (reference sequence). This CDR3 spans 15 amino acids.

Specimen: peripheral blood. The clonotype was recovered from a human donor in a cohort sampled during active COVID-19. This chain uses TRBV7-9 with TRBJ1-2; D gene uncertain. The CDR3 is CASSLFLEEAYPYTF. DNA for the CDR3: TGTGCCAGCAGCTTATTTTTAGAGGAGGCTTACCCCTACACCTTC.